This T cell receptor (beta chain) was recorded in a study of blood T cells in healthy people across ages. Details on this clonotype: Antigen specificity is unknown.

This CDR3 has 16 amino acids. Germline V CDR1 and CDR2: LGHNA, YNFKEQ. Then a second PCR, running roughly 7 to 12 cycles, was carried out with a sample-barcoded 5' primer and a J-beta primer mix. One entry per CDR3 protein results from TCRdb running MiXCR on the 5' RACE reads. The repertoire includes roughly 410,000 distinct CDR3 sequences, approximately 52% of them detected once, and approximately 51% sits in the top ten. Study findings and constraints: Donors of long life had a larger count of naive CD4+ cells and greater diversity than aged donors. Any changes in expanded clonotypes were possibly confounded, as donor CMV status remained unknown.

What was sequenced was blood. The clonotype was recovered from a man aged 60 to 69 in good health. The chain is built from TRBV4-2 and TRBJ2-5; 7 nucleotides align to TRBD2. The DNA end lines up better with TRBJ2-7; the J call may be wrong. The CDR3 sequence: CASSQIAGISTHEQYF. The DNA for the CDR3 is TGTGCCAGCAGCCAAATAGCGGGCATCTCCACCCACGAGCAGTACTTC.